This T cell receptor beta chain was found in a study of cytomegalovirus exposure and HLA in healthy donors. Germline lookup yields CDR1 MNHNS and CDR2 SASEGT. The CDR3 consists of 14 residues. With 3 bases removed from V and 2 bases from J, the gap between germline ends came to 10 bases. As for this clone: Its antigen is not known.

Study-level results: Segments of the TCR beta V type were, in most cases, productive about 87% or about 30% of the time in an earlier analysis.

PCR amplification relied on 60 Vbeta primers (plus 13 Jbeta primers). TCRdb's table, derived via immunoSEQ multiplex PCR, lists solely in-frame clones and lacks some. The listing records some 70,000 clones. Everyone who donated was a healthy bone marrow donor. This TCR derives from a man in his forties or fifties in good health and CMV-seronegative. The chain combines TRBV6-1 with TRBJ1-2; no clear D. Sample: PBMCs. CDR3 in amino acids: CASSDVQNNYGYTF. The CDR3 DNA is TGTGCCAGCAGTGATGTACAGAACAACTATGGCTACACCTTC.